This T cell receptor (beta chain) is drawn from a study of memory CD4+ T cells and cytomegalovirus serostatus (dated by TCRdb to the late 2010s). For the study in its entirety: The cohort included around 35 healthy adults from Belgium, of whom 9 were CMV seropositive and 24 were CMV seronegative. The study sequenced CD4+ memory TCRbeta repertoires of a Belgian cohort with known cytomegalovirus serostatus to replicate a published TCR-based CMV serostatus classifier.

The Quick-DNA Microprep Kit was used to extract genomic DNA from the sorted cells. TCRbeta DNA was amplified with the immunoSEQ hsTCRbeta kit following the manufacturer's protocol. An Illumina MiSeq instrument was used to sequence the TCRbeta libraries. The source study handled its data this way. Once out-of-frame sequences had been removed, some 2 million distinct TCRbeta sequences were left, which works out to an average of around 73,000 per individual. Each individual was scored using the number of 150 to 200 previously reported CMV-associated TCRbeta sequences that the individual carried and the total number of productive distinct TCRbeta sequences. A beta-binomial model was reimplemented in Python, and scikit-learn random forests with default parameters were trained on data from the US cohort. On the Belgian cohort, classifier performance was reported as the median AUC, along with percentile confidence intervals, across 10,000 bootstrap iterations. TCRdb re-hosts the immuneACCESS table, in-frame sequences only. Its copies lack some clones; in the studies checked, an unresolved V gene accounts for under half of them, and the cause for the rest is not known. The V and J calls and the clone size are those of that table, but D and trimming were determined from the DNA. Across this sample there are tens of thousands of clones, with about 68% seen only once. The ten largest clonotypes hold approximately 2.6% of the sample.

Trimming takes 1 base from V and 10 bases from J, and the germline ends sit 17 bases apart. The germline V gene yields SGHTS for CDR1 and YDEGEE for CDR2. Counted from cysteine to phenylalanine, this CDR3 has 14 amino acids. The only DNA kept is the CDR3, 42 bases in frame from the first base. Single viable CD3+CD4+CD8-CD45RO+ cells were sorted as memory CD4+ T cells on a FACSAria II. CMV serostatus was assessed using a Roche Elecsys assay, by which serum IgG against CMV pp150, pp28, p38 and p52 was detected. After the samples were thawed, total CD4+ T cells were enriched through positive selection using CD4 magnetic microbeads. The samples came from a different study that was designed specifically to examine the CD4+ T cell memory repertoire. Peripheral blood mononuclear cells were isolated and cryopreserved according to standard operating procedures, and serum was stored at -80 degrees C. The staining used CD3-PerCP (BW264/56), CD4-APC (RPA-T4), CD45RO-PE (UCHT1) and CD8-Pacific Orange (3B5) antibodies, and Sytox blue was used to exclude non-viable cells.

This clone was detected only once. The target of this receptor is not known. Base qualities were left out, and no much larger clone turns up one base away. Summary of the overall study and its limitations: Among the 160 or so previously reported CMV-associated TCRbeta sequences, 67 showed up in the CD4+ memory repertoires, with each one found in between one and five individuals. The results were interpreted as suggesting that the CMV-associated TCR signature is largely present in the CD4+ memory repertoire. CMV serostatus prediction reached a median bootstrapped AUC of approximately 0.96 with the original framework and just over 0.9 with a US-trained random forest. On the Belgian cohort, the classifier built on the original framework reached a median bootstrapped AUC of nearly 0.96, with a 95% CI of 0.76-1.00. Only CD4+CD45RO+ memory cells were sequenced, in contrast to the original study, which included naive and memory CD4+ and CD8+ populations.

This chain is built from TRBV5-8 and TRBJ1-1; possibly the D gene is TRBD1, per 5 matching bases. Sequencing was performed on memory CD4+ T cells from blood. The receptor was derived from an adult in good health and CMV-seropositive. The DNA sequence is given as TGTGCCAGCAGCTTGAATTGGCAGGGCCGGGGAGCTTTCTTT. It translates to CASSLNWQGRGAFF.